These 26 T cell receptor beta chains were sequenced from one sample in a study of glioma-infiltrating T cells. TCR alpha and beta CDR3 regions were amplified from RNA using iRepertoire nested multiplex PCR. TCRdb reprocessed the multiplex PCR reads via MiXCR and lists one record per CDR3 protein. The sample carries approximately 400,000 distinct CDR3 sequences, 41% recorded once. The sample was glioma tissue, nonneoplastic brain tissue, or PBMCs (not recorded which). Receptors originate from a human donor with low-grade glioma or glioblastoma, undergoing nonglioma brain surgery, or in good health (not recorded which).

This chain links TRBV18 with TRBJ2-7; 7 nucleotides agree with TRBD2. From germline, CDR1 is KGHSH and CDR2 LQKENI. The CDR3 consists of 15 residues. Trimming at V came to 1 base and at J to 2 bases, leaving 5 bases not matched to a gene. CDR3 loop: CASSPRLADTYEQYF. The CDR3 coding sequence is TGTGCCAGCTCACCACGGCTAGCGGATACCTACGAGCAGTACTTC.

This clonotype was detected many times. This chain links TRBV28 with TRBJ1-5, with TRBD1 matching 7 bases. There are 16 residues in the CDR3. Germline CDR1 is MDHEN and CDR2 is SYDVKM. Trimming cost V 2 bases and J 0 bases; bases outside gene matches: 4. CDR3 sequence (DNA): TGTGCCAGCAGTTTACGGGGACAGTTTAGCAATCAGCCCCAGCATTTT. Translated, it gives CASSLRGQFSNQPQHF.

This clonotype was observed at least ten times. The rearrangement uses TRBV27 and TRBJ2-3; a weak D match, TRBD2 (6 bases). The germline V gene encodes CDR1 MNHEY and CDR2 SMNVEV (reference sequence). Trimming took off 6 bases at V and 10 bases at J, with 23 bases between the two ends. This CDR3 is built from 15 residues. The CDR3, as DNA: TGTGCCAGCAGCGCGTCCGGGAGCCCCTTCAGAGCGCAGTATTTT. Translating gives CASSASGSPFRAQYF.

This clonotype was detected only a few times. An end of the junction does not agree with germline; a read error may underlie this. The V gene is TRBV6-1, the J gene TRBJ2-7; D not certain. This CDR3 has 15 amino acids. Germline values: CDR1 MNHNS, CDR2 SASEGT. The CDR3 nucleotides read TGTGCCATCAGTGGTGTTGACACTTTGTCCTACGAGCAGTACTTC. It is translated as CAISGVDTLSYEQYF.

This clonotype was seen a few times. The chain uses TRBV7-9 and TRBJ2-5; D is possibly TRBD1 (5 bases). The CDR3 length is 14 residues. CDR1 SEHNR and CDR2 FQNEAQ come from the germline V gene (reference sequence). Trimming cost V 6 bases and J 0 bases, with 11 bases left between them. The CDR3 nucleotides are TGTGCCAGCAGGCCAGGGATGTACCAAGAGACCCAGTACTTC. This encodes CASRPGMYQETQYF.

The chain links TRBV29-1 to TRBJ1-2; D remains unclear. The germline V and J ends were trimmed by 3 bases and 3 bases, with 8 bases remaining between them. The CDR3 is 12 amino acids. Germline CDR1 and CDR2: SQVTM and ANQGSEA. CDR3 loop: CSVEGDYYGYTF. For the CDR3, the DNA is TGCAGCGTTGAGGGAGATTACTATGGCTACACCTTC.

This clonotype was observed a handful of times. This sequence joins TRBV4-1 and TRBJ2-7; 10 nucleotides line up with TRBD2. From germline, CDR1 is MGHRA and CDR2 YSYEKL. The J segment lost 2 bases and the V segment lost 1 base, leaving 11 bases of the junction unmatched. The CDR3 is made up of 18 amino acids. The CDR3 sequence: CASSQGSGLADYTYEQYF. DNA of the CDR3: TGCGCCAGCAGCCAAGGTTCCGGACTAGCGGATTACACCTACGAGCAGTACTTC.

This clonotype has more than one count but fewer than ten. The V gene is TRBV28, the J gene TRBJ2-7, with D perhaps matching TRBD1 or TRBD2 (6 bases each). The CDR3 sequence is 15 residues long. Germline V CDR1 and CDR2: MDHEN, SYDVKM. V lost 4 bases and J lost 5, with 18 bases in between. CDR3 sequence reads: CASSSPGEGGHEQYF. CDR3 coding DNA: TGTGCCAGCAGTTCCCCCGGGGAAGGGGGGCACGAGCAGTACTTC.

The chain joins TRBV4-3 to TRBJ1-1; D is ambiguous. The germline gives CDR1 LGHNA, CDR2 YSLEER. Trimming stripped 0 bases from V and 3 bases from J, with 20 bases between. This CDR3 is built from 18 residues. Written as DNA, the CDR3 is TGCGCCAGCAGCCAAGATTATCTTGACGGCCCCGAAGACACTGAAGCTTTCTTT. Translation: CASSQDYLDGPEDTEAFF.

This clonotype was detected ten times or more. This rearrangement joins TRBV27 to TRBJ1-5, with TRBD1 identical over 7 bases. Trimming at V came to 6 bases and at J to 0 bases, leaving 5 bases not matched to a gene. Germline assignment: CDR1 MNHEY and CDR2 SMNVEV (reference sequence). CDR3 length: 15 residues. The CDR3 DNA follows: TGTGCCAGCAGCCTGGACAGGAGTAGCAATCAGCCCCAGCATTTT. As protein: CASSLDRSSNQPQHF.

The genes are TRBV28 and TRBJ2-7; perhaps TRBD1 as D (5 bases). The germline CDR1 and CDR2 sequences are MDHEN and SYDVKM. V was clipped by 7 bases and J by 1 base, with 17 bases between them. The CDR3 has 15 amino acids. The CDR3 here is CASTPVTVGSYEQYF. DNA for the CDR3: TGTGCCAGCACGCCCGTGACAGTAGGATCCTACGAGCAGTACTTC.

This clonotype showed up just once. The CDR3 sequence: CASSLRGGIQETQYF. DNA of the CDR3: TGTGCCAGCAGCTTAAGGGGAGGAATACAAGAGACCCAGTACTTC. The chain uses TRBV7-2 and TRBJ2-5, with a tentative D call TRBD2 (6 bases). Germline assignment: CDR1 SGHTA and CDR2 FQGNSA. Trimming took 2 bases from V and 2 from J, leaving 12 bases between them. The CDR3 runs to 15 residues.

This clonotype showed up many times. The chain combines TRBV6-1 with TRBJ2-3; maybe TRBD2 (5 bases). The germline V gene has CDR1 MNHNS and CDR2 SASEGT. The germline V and J ends were trimmed by 5 bases and 2 bases, with 14 bases remaining between them. The CDR3 is 15 residues long. The CDR3 spells CASSPYERNTDTQYF. The DNA of the CDR3 is TGTGCCAGCAGTCCCTACGAGCGGAACACAGATACGCAGTATTTT.

The rearrangement uses TRBV11-2 and TRBJ2-1, with D perhaps given as TRBD1 or TRBD2 (7 bases each). Germline V gene lookup returns CDR1 SGHAT and CDR2 FQNNGV. V dropped 6 bases and J dropped 9 bases, with 21 bases sitting between them. The CDR3 spans 15 residues. This CDR3 is CASRLTSRGWSEQFF. The CDR3 nucleotides are TGTGCCAGCAGGTTGACTAGCAGGGGGTGGAGTGAGCAGTTCTTC.

Notes on this clonotype: A single base separates this from a much larger clone, so it may be a read error. This rearrangement joins TRBV28 to TRBJ2-3; 7 bases line up with TRBD1. CDR1 and CDR2 from the germline V gene are MDHEN and SYDVKM. The CDR3 is 16 residues long. The CDR3, as DNA: TGTGCCGGCAGTTTAAGACAGGGCCCCGGCACAGATACGCAGTATTTT. Translation: CAGSLRQGPGTDTQYF.

The genes are TRBV28 and TRBJ2-3; TRBD2 matches at 10 bases. Trimming removed 4 bases from V and 1 base from J; junction bases left unmatched: 5. The CDR3 runs 16 residues. Germline V CDR1 and CDR2: MDHEN, SYDVKM. Here the CDR3 DNA reads TGTGCCAGCAGTTCGCGGACTAGCGGTGGCACAGATACGCAGTATTTT. It encodes CASSSRTSGGTDTQYF.

Points on this clonotype: Lacking the conserved final phenylalanine or tryptophan, this CDR3 likely reflects a read error. J is TRBJ1-1 and V is TRBV15; no reliable D call. There are 14 residues in the CDR3. V was clipped by 0 bases and J by 5 bases, with 10 bases between them. CDR1 is LNHNV, CDR2 YYDKDF, per germline (reference sequence). The CDR3 DNA is TGTGCCACCAGCAGAGATAGGGTAGGAACTGAAGCTTTCCTT. This sequence encodes CATSRDRVGTEAFL.

In regard to this clonotype: One junction end disagrees with the germline gene, perhaps due to a read error. The CDR3 DNA follows: TGTGCCAGCGGACCGATTCGGGTCTACGGGCAGTACTTC. It codes for CASGPIRVYGQYF. The chain has TRBV6-4 and TRBJ2-7, with unresolved D. CDR3 length equals 13 residues. From germline, CDR1 is MRHNA and CDR2 SNTAGT.

In regard to this clonotype: One base away lies a much larger clone, so this may be a sequencing read error. This rearrangement joins TRBV28 to TRBJ1-5; D is uncertain. V lost 4 bases and J lost 12, with 19 bases in between. There are 14 residues in the CDR3. Germline V gene lookup returns CDR1 MDHEN and CDR2 SYDVKM. The CDR3 loop is CASSSNPLRSHQHF. Here the CDR3 DNA reads TGTGCCAGCAGTTCAAATCCACTCCGATCCCACCAGCATTTT.

This clonotype was seen a few times. The genes are TRBV28 and TRBJ2-7; 9 nucleotides line up with TRBD1. After removal of 5 bases from V and 2 bases from J, the junction contained 19 bases not matched to a gene. Germline values: CDR1 MDHEN, CDR2 SYDVKM. CDR3 length: 19 amino acids. CDR3 nucleotides: TGTGCCAGCAGTCCCGACTTCATTACAGGGGGCAAATTTCCCTACGAGCAGTACTTC. As protein: CASSPDFITGGKFPYEQYF. The full variable domain, with the rest looked up from reference TRBV28 and TRBJ2-7, is DVKVTQSSRYLVKRTGEKVFLECVQDMDHENMFWYRQDPGLGLRLIYFSYDVKMKEKGDIPEGYSVSREKKERFSLILESASTNQTSMYLCASSPDFITGGKFPYEQYFGPGTRLTVT.

This clonotype has more than one count but fewer than ten. The chain links TRBV20-1 to TRBJ2-5; 9 bases agree with TRBD2. The V gene's germline CDR1 is DFQATT and CDR2 SNEGSKA (reference sequence). The CDR3 extends over 15 amino acids. With 5 bases clipped from V and 5 bases from J, the junction kept 12 bases outside the gene matches. In DNA, the CDR3 is TGCAGTGCTTTGACGCCAGGGACTAGCCTTGAGACCCAGTACTTC. Translated: CSALTPGTSLETQYF.

This clonotype was seen ten or more times. The chain links TRBV27 to TRBJ2-5; the match to TRBD2 covers 11 bases. In germline, CDR1 is MNHEY, CDR2 SMNVEV (reference sequence). This CDR3 contains 18 residues. Trimming took 4 bases from V and 0 from J; bases not matched to a gene: 10. In DNA form, the CDR3 reads TGTGCCAGCAGTTCCACTAGCGGGAGACTGAGCTACCAAGAGACCCAGTACTTC. The encoded protein is CASSSTSGRLSYQETQYF.

This clonotype was seen at least ten times. J is TRBJ2-1 and V is TRBV28; the D gene is possibly TRBD1 (5 bases). The CDR3 is made up of 13 amino acids. The V end was cut by 10 bases, the J end by 3 bases, with 13 bases between. Germline values: CDR1 MDHEN, CDR2 SYDVKM. Written as DNA, the CDR3 is TGTGCCACCATGTGGGGCTACTACAATGAGCAGTTCTTC. Translation: CATMWGYYNEQFF.

The chain couples TRBV6-1 to TRBJ2-4; 8 bases align to TRBD2. Per germline, CDR1 MNHNS and CDR2 SASEGT. V trimming: 7 bases; J trimming: 8 bases; junction bases outside the gene matches: 7. The CDR3 covers 13 residues. CDR3 amino acids: CASTEAGRDIQYF. CDR3 DNA: TGTGCCAGCACGGAGGCCGGGAGGGACATTCAGTACTTC.

The rearrangement joins TRBV11-2 to TRBJ2-3; D is possibly TRBD2 (6 bases). This CDR3 has 15 residues. The V end was cut by 5 bases, the J end by 3 bases, with 15 bases between. Per the germline V gene, CDR1 is SGHAT and CDR2 is FQNNGV. CDR3 sequence reads: CASSTSFSGTDTQYF. The CDR3 bases are TGTGCCAGCAGCACTAGCTTCAGCGGGACAGATACGCAGTATTTT.

The chain uses TRBV29-1 and TRBJ2-7; D remains ambiguous. The V gene's germline CDR1 is SQVTM and CDR2 ANQGSEA. CDR3 length: 13 residues. V lost 5 bases, J lost 3 bases, and 14 bases lay in between. This CDR3 is CSVYESPNYEQYF. CDR3 DNA: TGCAGCGTTTACGAGTCTCCTAACTACGAGCAGTACTTC.